These 17 T cell receptor beta chains were sequenced from one sample in a study of neurological immune-mediated disorders. Time point reported: longitudinal time-point 3. MiXCR, run by TCRdb on the 5' RACE reads, gives a single entry per CDR3 protein. The table records 93,000 or so distinct CDR3 sequences, less than 14% of them present only once. Source material: PBMCs. Receptors originate from a female donor with HTLV-1-associated myelopathy (HAM/TSP).

In this sample, this clonotype turned up a few times. The genes are TRBV10-3 and TRBJ2-7; the match to TRBD1 covers 9 bases. The length of the CDR3 is 15 residues. CDR1 ENHRY and CDR2 SYGVKD come from the germline V gene. V was clipped by 2 bases and J by 2 bases; unmatched bases: 4. The CDR3 DNA reads as TGTGCCATCAGTGAGGGGACAGGGCCTCCCTACGAGCAGTACTTC. Translating it yields CAISEGTGPPYEQYF.

Note on this clonotype: With a much larger clone just one base away, this may be a read error. The chain joins TRBV4-1 to TRBJ1-1; D ambiguous. Germline V gene sequence: CDR1 MGHRA, CDR2 YSYEKL. This CDR3 is 14 amino acids long. Here the CDR3 reads CASNQDPGNTEAFF. DNA for the CDR3: TGCGCCAGCAACCAAGATCCGGGGAACACTGAAGCTTTCTTT.

Points on this clonotype: At one end, the junction sequence differs from germline, possibly due to a read error. The rearrangement uses TRBV6-5 and TRBJ1-4; 8 bases agree with TRBD1. The CDR3 covers 18 residues. Germline CDR1 is MNHEY and CDR2 is SVGAGI. In DNA form, the CDR3 reads TGTTCCAGCAGTTACTCGCACAGGGGGAACTTAACTAATGAAAAACTGTTTTTT. This codes for CSSSYSHRGNLTNEKLFF.

Many counts were recorded for this clonotype. The chain employs TRBV7-9 and TRBJ1-1, with 7 bases identical to TRBD1. CDR1 and CDR2 from the germline V gene are SEHNR and FQNEAQ (reference sequence). This CDR3 is built from 13 residues. Unmatched junction bases numbered 9, after V lost 7 bases and J lost 7 bases. In DNA form, the CDR3 reads TGTGCCAGCATCATTGACAGGGCGATTGAAGCTTTCTTT. It codes for CASIIDRAIEAFF.

This clonotype appeared many times. This chain connects TRBV5-1 to TRBJ2-7; D not certain. CDR3 length: 17 amino acids. The germline V and J ends were trimmed by 0 bases and 0 bases, with 16 bases remaining between them. Germline CDR1 SGHRS, CDR2 YFSETQ. The CDR3, as DNA: TGCGCCAGCAGCTTGGTTTTCTCCGTTGTTCGCTCCTACGAGCAGTACTTC. It yields the protein CASSLVFSVVRSYEQYF.

This clonotype was counted many times. This chain connects TRBV2 to TRBJ2-2; unclear D gene. Germline-derived CDR1 and CDR2 are SNHLY and FYNNEI. CDR3 length: 16 amino acids. V lost 5 bases, J lost 5 bases, and 18 bases lay in between. The CDR3 DNA reads TGTGCCAGCAGTACCCTGGCTTCTCGGCGGACCGGGGAGCTGTTTTTT. It encodes CASSTLASRRTGELFF.

The table lists this clonotype with a count of one. The J gene is TRBJ2-2, the V gene TRBV10-1, with a tentative D call TRBD1 (6 bases). CDR1 is WNHNN and CDR2 is SYGVQD in the germline V gene (reference sequence). This CDR3 has 17 residues. Trimming left V 3 bases short and J 5 bases short, with 19 bases between. DNA of the CDR3: TGCGCCAGCAGTGACCCCCGGTCAGGGGTCGGGACCGGGGAGCTGTTTTTT. Protein product: CASSDPRSGVGTGELFF.

This clonotype was detected many times. V and J are TRBV12-3 or TRBV12-4 and TRBJ1-2; no reliable D call. This CDR3 region has 14 residues. V gave up 5 bases and J gave up 3 bases, with 13 bases separating them. The CDR3 DNA reads as TGTGCCAGCAGTCCCTCGGAAGGGCACTATGGCTACACCTTC. Translating gives CASSPSEGHYGYTF.

The genes are TRBV4-1 and TRBJ2-1; perhaps TRBD2 as D (5 bases). Germline loops: CDR1 MGHRA, CDR2 YSYEKL. V was cut by 4 bases and J by 4 bases, with 17 bases left in between. The CDR3 consists of 16 residues. The CDR3 is CASSPSVTNSYNEQFF. The CDR3 DNA is TGCGCCAGCAGCCCTTCCGTGACTAACTCTTACAATGAGCAGTTCTTC.

This clonotype was seen a few times. The chain links TRBV29-1 to TRBJ1-1, with a tentative D call TRBD1 (5 bases). Germline assignment: CDR1 SQVTM and CDR2 ANQGSEA. The germline V and J ends were trimmed by 3 bases and 1 base, with 12 bases remaining between them. The CDR3 sequence is 14 residues long. The CDR3 is CSVDGAGTNTEAFF. CDR3 DNA sequence: TGCAGCGTTGACGGGGCGGGGACGAACACTGAAGCTTTCTTT.

This clonotype has a count of ten or more. The rearrangement joins TRBV5-1 to TRBJ2-5; D gene uncertain. The V end was cut by 0 bases, the J end by 2 bases, with 5 bases between. This CDR3 comprises 13 residues. The germline V gene has CDR1 SGHRS and CDR2 YFSETQ. The CDR3, as DNA: TGCGCCAGCAGCTTGGACAGACAAGAGACCCAGTACTTC. It translates to CASSLDRQETQYF.

The chain couples TRBV28 to TRBJ2-6; 8 bases map to TRBD2. Trimming removed 4 bases from V and 6 bases from J; junction bases left unmatched: 2. Germline V gene sequence: CDR1 MDHEN, CDR2 SYDVKM. The CDR3 is 14 amino acids. The DNA of the CDR3 is TGTGCCAGCAGTTACGGGAGGGTGGCCAACGTCCTGACTTTC. The encoded protein is CASSYGRVANVLTF.

This clonotype was seen repeatedly, ten times or more. The chain couples TRBV10-3 to TRBJ2-3; D gene uncertain. Between the trimmed V and J ends, which lost 8 bases and 2 bases, there was a span of 5 bases. The CDR3 covers 11 residues. The germline CDR1 and CDR2 sequences are ENHRY and SYGVKD. CDR3 protein: CAIGNTDTQYF. In DNA, the CDR3 is TGTGCCATCGGGAACACAGATACGCAGTATTTT.

This clonotype was found many times. As DNA, the CDR3 is TGCAGTGCGTGGACAGGGCAAGCCTACGAGCAGTACTTC. Protein product: CSAWTGQAYEQYF. The chain is built from TRBV20-1 and TRBJ2-7; 8 bases are shared with TRBD1. The ends lost 6 bases at V and 2 bases at J; junction bases unmatched: 6. The CDR3 is 13 amino acids. Germline loops: CDR1 DFQATT, CDR2 SNEGSKA (reference sequence).

In the case of this clonotype: It may be a read error: a sequence one base away is much more abundant. The genes are TRBV6-1 and TRBJ2-1; 7 bases fit TRBD2. Germline values: CDR1 MNHNS, CDR2 SASEGT. The CDR3 runs to 17 residues. The CDR3 region is CASNEVRRASGSNEQFF. The CDR3 DNA follows: TGTGCCAGCAATGAAGTACGACGGGCTAGCGGATCCAATGAGCAGTTCTTC.

This clonotype occurred many times. At one end, the junction sequence differs from germline, possibly due to a read error. The rearrangement joins TRBV20-1 to TRBJ2-7; D remains ambiguous. Germline V gives CDR1 DFQATT, CDR2 SNEGSKA (reference sequence). CDR3 length: 14 amino acids. In nucleotides, the CDR3 is TGCAGTGCGAGAGGACGGAGAACGCCCTACGAGCAGTACTTC. The encoded protein is CSARGRRTPYEQYF.

In the case of this clonotype: At one end the junction does not follow the germline gene, possibly because of a read error. This chain uses TRBV10-3 with TRBJ2-3, with 10 bases identical to TRBD2. Germline CDR1 reads ENHRY; CDR2 reads SYGVKD. The CDR3 loop spans 13 amino acids. The CDR3 bases are TGTGCCGCCGCTAGCGGGGGCACAGATACGCAGTTTTTT. The encoded protein is CAAASGGTDTQFF.